This entry is about one T cell receptor (beta chain). The antigen remains unidentified. CDR3 size: 13 residues. Between the trimmed V and J ends, which lost 7 bases and 10 bases, there was a span of 14 bases. CDR1 and CDR2 (germline): SEHNR, FQNEAQ (reference sequence). This sample was taken from a study of blood T cells in healthy people across ages. Study at large: Per two T cells, about one barcoded beta molecule was captured through template switching. Broader study findings: Investigators viewed diversity estimates from one million T cells as underestimates, the study reported. Among T cells, TCR beta diversity per million cells dropped roughly linearly as age rose.

PCR was performed a second time for about 7 to 12 cycles using a sample-barcoded 5' primer and a J-beta primer mix. TCRdb reanalysed the 5' RACE reads using MiXCR and keeps one entry per CDR3 protein. The table has about 1,500,000 distinct CDR3 sequences, 28% seen once. The source is a young woman in good health. The V gene is TRBV7-9, the J gene TRBJ1-6; TRBD1 might be the D (5 bases). Sequencing input: blood. Written as DNA, the CDR3 is TGTGCCAGCACCCCGACAGAAGGCTCACCCCTCCACTTT. It specifies CASTPTEGSPLHF.